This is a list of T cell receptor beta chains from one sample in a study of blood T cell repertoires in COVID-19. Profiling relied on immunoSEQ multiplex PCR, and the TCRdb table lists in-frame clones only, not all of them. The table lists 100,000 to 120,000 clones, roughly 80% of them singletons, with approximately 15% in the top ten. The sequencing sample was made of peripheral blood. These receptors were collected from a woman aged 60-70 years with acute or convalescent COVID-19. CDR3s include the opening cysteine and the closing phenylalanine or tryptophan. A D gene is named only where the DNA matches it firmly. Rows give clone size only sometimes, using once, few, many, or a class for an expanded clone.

CDR3 protein: CAWSIQGGGQPQHF
CDR3 DNA: TGTGCCTGGAGTATCCAAGGGGGGGGCCAGCCCCAGCATTTT
CDR3 length: 14
D gene: -
clone size: -
V gene: TRBV30
J gene: TRBJ1-5

CDR3 protein: CASSGGDSPLHF
CDR3 DNA: TGTGCCAGCAGCGGGGGAGATTCACCCCTCCACTTT
CDR3 length: 12
D gene: -
clone size: -
V gene: TRBV9
J gene: TRBJ1-6

CDR3 protein: CASSPRGVESEQYF
CDR3 DNA: TGTGCCAGCAGCCCGCGGGGGGTTGAATCCGAGCAGTACTTC
CDR3 length: 14
D gene: TRBD2
clone size: -
V gene: TRBV9
J gene: TRBJ2-7

CDR3 protein: CASSSIQEDTEAFF
CDR3 DNA: TGTGCCAGCAGTTCGATACAGGAAGACACTGAAGCTTTCTTT
CDR3 length: 14
D gene: -
clone size: few
V gene: TRBV6-5
J gene: TRBJ1-1

CDR3 protein: CASSEQGYEQYF
CDR3 DNA: TGTGCCAGCAGCGAACAGGGCTACGAGCAGTACTTC
CDR3 length: 12
D gene: -
clone size: -
V gene: TRBV7-9
J gene: TRBJ2-7

CDR3 protein: CASSQRPRTYEQYF
CDR3 DNA: TGTGCCAGCAGCCAACGTCCGAGGACCTACGAGCAGTACTTC
CDR3 length: 14
D gene: -
clone size: few
V gene: TRBV3-1/TRBV3-2
J gene: TRBJ2-7

CDR3 protein: CVSLRRANTEAFF
CDR3 DNA: TGCGTTTCTTTACGGAGGGCGAACACTGAAGCTTTCTTT
CDR3 length: 13
D gene: -
clone size: -
V gene: TRBV29-1
J gene: TRBJ1-1

CDR3 protein: CASSLSRGNTEAFF
CDR3 DNA: TGTGCCAGCAGCTTAAGCAGGGGTAACACTGAAGCTTTCTTT
CDR3 length: 14
D gene: -
clone size: -
V gene: TRBV7-2
J gene: TRBJ1-1

CDR3 protein: CASSIGPGSQDSELNTEAFF
CDR3 DNA: TGTGCCAGTAGTATAGGACCTGGCAGCCAGGACAGCGAGTTGAACACTGAAGCTTTCTTT
CDR3 length: 20
D gene: -
clone size: few
V gene: TRBV19
J gene: TRBJ1-1

CDR3 protein: CASSLEEDTEAFF
CDR3 DNA: TGTGCCAGCAGCCTCGAGGAGGATACTGAAGCTTTCTTT
CDR3 length: 13
D gene: -
clone size: -
V gene: TRBV11-3
J gene: TRBJ1-1

CDR3 protein: CASRADRAHAYEQYF
CDR3 DNA: TGTGCCAGCAGAGCGGACCGGGCCCATGCCTACGAGCAGTACTTC
CDR3 length: 15
D gene: -
clone size: -
V gene: TRBV2
J gene: TRBJ2-7

CDR3 protein: CASSQAGQGLYGYTF
CDR3 DNA: TGTGCCAGCAGCCAAGCAGGACAGGGACTCTATGGCTACACCTTC
CDR3 length: 15
D gene: TRBD1
clone size: -
V gene: TRBV3-1/TRBV3-2
J gene: TRBJ1-2

CDR3 protein: CASLEGRKGGYEQYF
CDR3 DNA: TGTGCTAGTTTGGAAGGACGGAAAGGAGGATACGAGCAGTACTTC
CDR3 length: 15
D gene: -
clone size: -
V gene: TRBV12-5
J gene: TRBJ2-7

CDR3 protein: CASSLGLRQGRQTQYF
CDR3 DNA: TGTGCCAGCAGCTTAGGGTTGAGACAGGGCCGACAGACCCAGTACTTC
CDR3 length: 16
D gene: TRBD1
clone size: -
V gene: TRBV7-2
J gene: TRBJ2-5

CDR3 protein: CASSKRDRGKGQPQHF
CDR3 DNA: TGTGCCAGCAGCAAGAGGGACAGGGGGAAAGGTCAGCCCCAGCATTTT
CDR3 length: 16
D gene: -
clone size: once
V gene: TRBV21-1
J gene: TRBJ1-5